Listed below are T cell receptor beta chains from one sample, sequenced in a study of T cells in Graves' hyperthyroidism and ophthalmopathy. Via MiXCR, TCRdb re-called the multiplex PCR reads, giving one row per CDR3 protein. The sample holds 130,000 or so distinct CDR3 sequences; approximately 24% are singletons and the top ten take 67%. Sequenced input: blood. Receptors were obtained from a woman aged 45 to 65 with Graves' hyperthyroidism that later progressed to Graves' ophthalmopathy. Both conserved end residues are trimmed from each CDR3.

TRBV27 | ASSPPQEPETQY
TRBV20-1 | SAVAEGGWTGELF
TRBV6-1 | ASSDPARAYNEQF
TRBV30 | AWSVLDRGNT
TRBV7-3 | ASSLRGTDSYEQY
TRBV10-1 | ASSNKTYEQY
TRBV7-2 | ASGSADTQY
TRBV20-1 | SARRPGGSYEQY
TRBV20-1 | SARTGGDQPQH
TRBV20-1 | SASGYTGGYTQY
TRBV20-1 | SPAGLKNANEQF
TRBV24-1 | ATSVAWGETQY
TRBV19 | ASSPGSSYEQY
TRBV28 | ASSWPGGGRNQPQH
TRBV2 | ASSEQGNTEAF
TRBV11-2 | ASSSRPGGTGANVLT
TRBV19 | ASSLRLAGAGFYEQY
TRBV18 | ASSPPGQASYNEQF
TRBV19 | ASSGRRGVNTEAF
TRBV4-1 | ASSQGSSGETQY
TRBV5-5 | ASRLPGQGTHEQY
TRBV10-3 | AIRVANVLT
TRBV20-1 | SAVAAGLAGNEQY
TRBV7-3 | ASSLGSGNTIY
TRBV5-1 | ASSLVGGRSVYEQY
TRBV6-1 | ASTTRGLAEKSSYNEQF
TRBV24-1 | ATSSPGQGAVGYT
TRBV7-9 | ASSPAGAYT
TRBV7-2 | ASNQADPYNEQF
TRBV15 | ATSPHSGQETQY